This TCR beta chain was sequenced for a study of T cell responses to AZD1222 COVID-19 vaccine. The V end was cut by 1 base, the J end by 3 bases, with 6 bases between. Looked up from germline, CDR1 is LNHDA and CDR2 is SQIVND (reference sequence). The CDR3 consists of 14 residues. This table comes from immunoSEQ multiplex PCR, and its TCRdb copy is limited to in-frame clones, with some not included. The sample lists roughly 140,000 clones; 85% to 90% were seen once. The TCR originated in an adult who received the AZD1222 COVID-19 vaccine. This sample comprised peripheral blood, obtained 28 days after the second AZD1222 dose. This sequence joins TRBV19 and TRBJ2-2, with D unclear. The CDR3 loop is CASSIVADTGELFF. As DNA, the CDR3 is TGTGCCAGTAGTATAGTGGCTGACACCGGGGAGCTGTTTTTT.